This T cell receptor beta chain derives from a study of cytomegalovirus exposure and HLA in healthy donors. Study-level points and caveats: Reports state that TCR beta sequences accurately predicted most subjects' HLA-A and HLA-B alleles. Using the classifier, cytomegalovirus status was reportedly diagnosed with high specificity and sensitivity. Despite most TCR sequences being rare, some public TCRs occurred in many donors. Follow-up analysis later connected one missense variant in DCLRE1C with trimming of TCR beta V- and J-genes.

Comment on this clone: Its antigen is as yet unknown.

60 Vbeta and 13 Jbeta primers were used in PCR. Generated by immunoSEQ multiplex PCR, the TCRdb table keeps only in-frame clones and is missing some. The sample records around 180,000 clones, 80% to 90% being singletons. The CDR3 totals 15 residues. With V trimmed by 2 bases and J by 4 bases, 6 bases remained unmatched. Germline values: CDR1 SGHRS, CDR2 YFSETQ. The rearrangement uses TRBV5-1 and TRBJ1-3; 7 nucleotides line up with TRBD1. Sequencing was carried out using PBMCs. The receptor was derived from a male donor in good health and CMV-seronegative. The CDR3 is CASSFGRTGGNTIYF. DNA for the CDR3: TGCGCCAGCAGCTTTGGTCGGACAGGAGGAAACACCATATATTTT.